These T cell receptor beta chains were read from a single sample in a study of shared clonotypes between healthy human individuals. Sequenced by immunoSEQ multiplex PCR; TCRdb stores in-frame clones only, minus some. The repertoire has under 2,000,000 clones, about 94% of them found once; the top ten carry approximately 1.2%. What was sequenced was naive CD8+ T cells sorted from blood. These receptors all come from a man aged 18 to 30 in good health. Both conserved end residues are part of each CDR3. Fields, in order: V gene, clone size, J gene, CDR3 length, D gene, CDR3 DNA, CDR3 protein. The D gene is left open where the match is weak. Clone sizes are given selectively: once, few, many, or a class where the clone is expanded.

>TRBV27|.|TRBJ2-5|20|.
TGTGCCAGCAGTACCAAATTGATTGAGGGACCACCAGCTCCGCAAGAGACCCAGTACTTC
CASSTKLIEGPPAPQETQYF
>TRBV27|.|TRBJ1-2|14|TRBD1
TGTGCCAGCAGTTTTGGACAGGGGCAGCATGGCTACACCTTC
CASSFGQGQHGYTF
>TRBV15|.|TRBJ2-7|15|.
TGTGCCACCAGCAGAGAGCGGGGGCTGGGGTACGAGCAGTACTTC
CATSRERGLGYEQYF
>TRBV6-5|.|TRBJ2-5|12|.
TGTGCCAGCAAAACGATGGAAGAGACCCAGTACTTC
CASKTMEETQYF
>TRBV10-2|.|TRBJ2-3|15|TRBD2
TGCGCCAGCACCGGGACTAGCGGGAGCACAGATACGCAGTATTTT
CASTGTSGSTDTQYF
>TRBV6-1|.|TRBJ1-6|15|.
TGTGCCAGCAGTGAACTGTCAGGGTTGAATTCACCCCTCCACTTT
CASSELSGLNSPLHF
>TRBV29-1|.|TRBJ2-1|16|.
TGCAGCGTTGTATTTTGGGATACAGGGACTGACAATGAGCAGTTCTTC
CSVVFWDTGTDNEQFF
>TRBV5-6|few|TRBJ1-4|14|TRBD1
TGTGCCAGCAGCTTCGGGACAGGGAATGAAAAACTGTTTTTT
CASSFGTGNEKLFF
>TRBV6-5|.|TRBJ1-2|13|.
TGTGCCAGTTTAGGGGGGAGGAACTATGGCTACACCTTC
CASLGGRNYGYTF
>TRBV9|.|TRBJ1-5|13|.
TGTGCCAACCCAGGACAGCGGAATCAGCCCCAGCATTTT
CANPGQRNQPQHF
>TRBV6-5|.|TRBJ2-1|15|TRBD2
TGTGCCAGCAGTCCGCTAGCGGGGGGGCACAATGAGCAGTTCTTC
CASSPLAGGHNEQFF
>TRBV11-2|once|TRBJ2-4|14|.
TGTGCCAGCAGCTCTTGGGGGACTAAAAACATTCAGTACTTC
CASSSWGTKNIQYF
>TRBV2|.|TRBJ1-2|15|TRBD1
TGTGCCAGGGACAGGGGGCATCAGGAAAACTATGGCTACACCTTC
CARDRGHQENYGYTF
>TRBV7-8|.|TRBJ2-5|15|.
TGTGCCAGCAGCGCCACCGGGTTGCCTGGAGAGACCCAGTACTTC
CASSATGLPGETQYF
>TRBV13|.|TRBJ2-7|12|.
TGTGCCAGCAGCTTAACAGACTACGAGCAGTACTTC
CASSLTDYEQYF
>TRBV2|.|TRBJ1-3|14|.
TGTGCCAGCTTCCCGGGGGTAGTCGGAAACACCATATATTTT
CASFPGVVGNTIYF
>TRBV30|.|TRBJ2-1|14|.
TGTGCCTGGATTGGTGGGGGGGCGAGGAATGAGCAGTTCTTC
CAWIGGGARNEQFF
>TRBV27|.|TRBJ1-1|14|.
TGTGCCAGCAGACCCGGGGGCGCGGACACTGAAGCTTTCTTT
CASRPGGADTEAFF
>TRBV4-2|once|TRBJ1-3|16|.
TGTGCCAGCAGCCAAGAGGACGGTAGCTCTGGAAACACCATATATTTT
CASSQEDGSSGNTIYF
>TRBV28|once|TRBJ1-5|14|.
TGTGCCAGCAGTTTAGAGGCAAGGGATCAGCCCCAGCATTTT
CASSLEARDQPQHF
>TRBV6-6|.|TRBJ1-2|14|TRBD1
TGTGCCAGCAGTTCCGCCGGGACAGGGTATGGCTACACCTTC
CASSSAGTGYGYTF
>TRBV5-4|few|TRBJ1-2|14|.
TGTGCCAGCAGCTTGAATGGGCCGGCCCTCGGCTACACCTTC
CASSLNGPALGYTF
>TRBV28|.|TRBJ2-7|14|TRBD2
TGTGCCAGCAGTTTGGCGGGGGGCCCCTACGAGCAGTACTTC
CASSLAGGPYEQYF
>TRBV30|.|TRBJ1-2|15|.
TGTGCCTGGAGTGTTTCGTGGTACCCCTTTGAAAGCTACACCTTC
CAWSVSWYPFESYTF
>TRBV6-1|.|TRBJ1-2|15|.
TGTGCCAGCAGTGATCCAGACCGGCTCGCGGAGGGCTACACCTTC
CASSDPDRLAEGYTF
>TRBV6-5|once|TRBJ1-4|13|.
TGTGCCAGCAGCCAAGATGCTAATGAAAAACTGTTTTTT
CASSQDANEKLFF
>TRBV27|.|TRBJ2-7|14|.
TGTGCCAGCAGTTTGGCCAGGGAGCTCTACGAGCAGTACTTC
CASSLARELYEQYF
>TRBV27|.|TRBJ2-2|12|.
TGTGCCAGCAGTTTCGGGACCGGGGAGCTGTTTTTT
CASSFGTGELFF
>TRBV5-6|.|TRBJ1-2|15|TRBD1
TGTGCCAGCAGCTTGGAGGGACAGGCCTACTATGGCTACACCTTC
CASSLEGQAYYGYTF
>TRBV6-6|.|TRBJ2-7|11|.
TGTGCCAGCAGCTCAGTAAGCGAGCAGTACTTC
CASSSVSEQYF
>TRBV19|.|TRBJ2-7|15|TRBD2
TGTGCCAGTAGTGGACTAGCGGGGGGCTCCTACGAGCAGTACTTC
CASSGLAGGSYEQYF
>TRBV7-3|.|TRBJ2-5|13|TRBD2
TGTGCCAGCAGTCAGAGCGGGGGTGAGACCCAGTACTTC
CASSQSGGETQYF
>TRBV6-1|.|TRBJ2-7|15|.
TGTGCCAGCAGTGAAGCATGGGGACAATTGTACGAGCAGTACTTC
CASSEAWGQLYEQYF
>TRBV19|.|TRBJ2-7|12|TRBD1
TGTGCCAGCAGTACAGGGGAGTACGAGCAGTACTTC
CASSTGEYEQYF
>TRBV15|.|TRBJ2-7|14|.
TGTGCCACCAGCCCTTTAGGGGGGGAATACGAGCAGTACTTC
CATSPLGGEYEQYF
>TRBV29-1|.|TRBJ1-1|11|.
TGCAGCGTTGAATGGGGCACTGAAGCTTTCTTT
CSVEWGTEAFF
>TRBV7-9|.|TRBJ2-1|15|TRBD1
TGTGCCAGCAGTCCATTCGCAGGGGGCTACAATGAGCAGTTCTTC
CASSPFAGGYNEQFF
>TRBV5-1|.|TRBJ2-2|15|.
TGCGCCAGCGCCCCCCCGGGCGCGAACACCGGGGAGCTGTTTTTT
CASAPPGANTGELFF
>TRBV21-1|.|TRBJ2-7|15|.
TGTGCCAGCAGACCACACGGACAGGGTCCCTACGAGCAGTACTTC
CASRPHGQGPYEQYF
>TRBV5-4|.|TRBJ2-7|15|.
TGTGCCAGCAGCTTGGTAGGGACTGCGAACCCGGAGCAGTACTTC
CASSLVGTANPEQYF
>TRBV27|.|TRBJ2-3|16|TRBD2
TGTGCCAGCAGTCGGAGCGGGACTCTTAGCACAGATACGCAGTATTTT
CASSRSGTLSTDTQYF
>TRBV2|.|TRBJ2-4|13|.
TGTGCCAGCGAGGGGTGGGACAAAAACATTCAGTACTTC
CASEGWDKNIQYF
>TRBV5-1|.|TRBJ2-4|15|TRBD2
TGCGCCAGCAGCCTTGCGGGAGGGCCCAAAAACATTCAGTACTTC
CASSLAGGPKNIQYF